Presented here are 20 T cell receptor beta chains from one specimen sequenced in a study of technical replicates of blood from a handful of donors. This table comes from immunoSEQ multiplex PCR, and its TCRdb copy is limited to in-frame clones, with some not included. Of tens of thousands of clones in the sample, 80% to 95% are singletons; the top ten hold around 0.41%. The material sequenced was T cells isolated from PBMCs. The receptors stem from a human donor in good health.

The chain employs TRBV5-4 and TRBJ2-5; D is possibly TRBD2 (5 bases). V dropped 1 base and J dropped 7 bases, with 14 bases sitting between them. The CDR3 consists of 14 residues. Germline values: CDR1 SGHNT, CDR2 YYREEE (reference sequence). The CDR3 DNA is TGTGCCAGCAGCTTGTTACTAGAGGTTGGGACCCAGTACTTC. Amino acid sequence: CASSLLLEVGTQYF. Variable domain in full (rest from reference TRBV5-4 and TRBJ2-5): ETGVTQSPTHLIKTRGQQVTLRCSSQSGHNTVSWYQQALGQGPQFIFQYYREEENGRGNFPPRFSGLQFPNYSSELNVNALELDDSALYLCASSLLLEVGTQYFGPGTRLLVL.

V usage is TRBV7-3 and J usage is TRBJ2-1, with 8 nucleotides matching TRBD2. The trim removed 5 bases at V and 7 bases at J, leaving 7 bases unmatched. The CDR3 is 14 amino acids. Germline V gene sequence: CDR1 SGHTA, CDR2 FQGTGA. CDR3 DNA: TGTGCCAGCAGCCGCGGACTAGCAGTTAATGAGCAGTTCTTC. Translating gives CASSRGLAVNEQFF.

CDR3 amino acids: CASSLRTSGYQETQYF. CDR3 coding DNA: TGCGCCAGCAGCTTGAGGACTAGCGGGTACCAAGAGACCCAGTACTTC. The chain employs TRBV5-1 and TRBJ2-5, with TRBD2 matching over 11 bases. Germline V gene lookup returns CDR1 SGHRS and CDR2 YFSETQ. The CDR3 sequence is 16 residues long. The J segment lost 0 bases and the V segment lost 1 base, leaving 2 bases of the junction unmatched.

The V and J genes are TRBV7-9 and TRBJ1-5; 7 bases are shared with TRBD1. The CDR3 is 15 amino acids. Germline trimming cut 6 bases from V and 7 bases from J; bases unmatched to any gene: 12. The germline V gene encodes CDR1 SEHNR and CDR2 FQNEAQ (reference sequence). The CDR3 DNA reads as TGTGCCAGCAGATCAGACAGGGTCAGTGGACAGCCCCAGCATTTT. Amino acid sequence: CASRSDRVSGQPQHF.

V is TRBV9 and J is TRBJ2-1; 10 bases line up with TRBD2. This CDR3 spans 15 amino acids. Losses at the gene ends were 3 bases for V and 1 base for J; bases not matched to a gene: 1. Germline CDR1 SGDLS, CDR2 YYNGEE. This CDR3 is CASSEREGSYNEQFF. In DNA, the CDR3 is TGTGCCAGCAGCGAGCGGGAGGGATCCTACAATGAGCAGTTCTTC.

The chain links TRBV28 to TRBJ2-7; a weak D match, TRBD1 (5 bases). Between the trimmed V and J ends, which lost 2 bases and 6 bases, there was a span of 17 bases. This CDR3 spans 15 amino acids. The V gene's germline CDR1 is MDHEN and CDR2 SYDVKM. The CDR3 sequence: CASSLVTGRAIEQYF. In DNA form, the CDR3 reads TGTGCCAGCAGTTTAGTTACTGGCAGGGCTATCGAGCAGTACTTC.

This chain joins TRBV30 and TRBJ1-1, with D possibly TRBD1 on 5 matching bases. CDR1 and CDR2 (germline): GTSNPN, SVGIG (reference sequence). The CDR3 spans 13 residues. Deletions cut 0 bases from V and 7 bases from J, with 12 bases between. The CDR3 region has the DNA TGTGCCTGGAGTGTAAGTCTACAGGATGAAGCTTTCTTT. Protein product: CAWSVSLQDEAFF.

The gene calls are TRBV6-6 and TRBJ2-1, with D tentatively TRBD2 (6 bases). Trimming removed 7 bases from V and 9 bases from J, with 16 bases in between. Germline V gene data show CDR1 as MNHNY and CDR2 as SVGAGI (reference sequence). This CDR3 spans 13 amino acids. CDR3 protein: CASNRGSKGEQFF. The CDR3 bases are TGTGCCAGCAATCGGGGGAGCAAGGGTGAGCAGTTCTTC.

The gene calls are TRBV11-2 and TRBJ1-1; 8 nucleotides line up with TRBD1. The CDR3 has 16 amino acids. J was trimmed by 9 bases and V by 0 bases; bases with no gene match: 12. CDR1 is SGHAT, CDR2 FQNNGV, per germline. As DNA, the CDR3 is TGTGCCAGCAGCTTAGAAGGTCAGGGGGCGACTTTACAAGCTTTCTTT. This encodes CASSLEGQGATLQAFF.

The chain recombines TRBV20-1 with TRBJ2-1; D gene uncertain. The CDR3 runs 11 residues. The germline V gene has CDR1 DFQATT and CDR2 SNEGSKA (reference sequence). The germline V and J ends were trimmed by 1 base and 4 bases, with 2 bases remaining between them. This chain's CDR3 is CSARAYNEQFF. The CDR3 DNA follows: TGCAGTGCTAGAGCTTACAATGAGCAGTTCTTC.

The rearrangement joins TRBV7-8 to TRBJ2-2; 8 bases align to TRBD2. The CDR3 runs to 16 residues. The ends lost 5 bases at V and 6 bases at J; junction bases unmatched: 11. Germline values: CDR1 SGHVS, CDR2 FQNEAQ. The CDR3 DNA sequence: TGTGCCAGCAGCCCCCGGGGGGGGGCGCTTCCCGGGGAGCTGTTTTTT. Translated: CASSPRGGALPGELFF.

The CDR3 loop reads CASNAGPYNEQFF. CDR3 in DNA: TGTGCCAGCAACGCGGGTCCCTACAATGAGCAGTTCTTC. The chain is built from TRBV11-2 and TRBJ2-1; possible D gene TRBD2, 5 bases. The V and J ends lost 7 bases and 2 bases respectively, with 9 bases between them. Per the germline V gene, CDR1 is SGHAT and CDR2 is FQNNGV. This CDR3 contains 13 residues.

The CDR3 DNA follows: TGTGCCAGCAGCGGTAGCGGGAGGGGTGAGCAGTTCTTC. It is translated as CASSGSGRGEQFF. The chain employs TRBV9 and TRBJ2-1, with 11 bases aligning to TRBD2. Trimming took 3 bases from V and 9 from J; bases not matched to a gene: 2. The length of the CDR3 is 13 residues. The germline gives CDR1 SGDLS, CDR2 YYNGEE.

The chain is built from TRBV6-1 and TRBJ1-1, with D possibly TRBD1 on 6 matching bases. Looked up from germline, CDR1 is MNHNS and CDR2 is SASEGT. V gave up 3 bases and J gave up 1 base, with 12 bases separating them. The CDR3 runs 15 residues. The CDR3 DNA follows: TGTGCCAGCAGTGATTGGGAGGGGGGGAACACTGAAGCTTTCTTT. This encodes CASSDWEGGNTEAFF.

This chain connects TRBV7-9 to TRBJ2-7, with 10 nucleotides matching TRBD1. The V gene end was trimmed by 10 bases and the J gene end by 6 bases; junction bases not matched to a gene: 6. The CDR3 sequence is 12 residues long. CDR1 and CDR2 (germline): SEHNR, FQNEAQ (reference sequence). The CDR3 region is CATGTGDREQYF. CDR3 nucleotides: TGTGCCACCGGGACAGGGGACCGCGAGCAGTACTTC. Drawing the rest from reference TRBV7-9 and TRBJ2-7, the complete variable domain is DTGVSQNPRHKITKRGQNVTFRCDPISEHNRLYWYRQTLGQGPEFLTYFQNEAQLEKSRLLSDRFSAERPKGSFSTLEIQRTEQGDSAMYLCATGTGDREQYFGPGTRLTVT.

The chain couples TRBV27 to TRBJ2-3; the match to TRBD2 covers 11 bases. The V gene's germline CDR1 is MNHEY and CDR2 SMNVEV (reference sequence). CDR3 length: 14 residues. V was pared by 5 bases and J by 4 bases, with 2 bases of the junction left unmatched. The CDR3 sequence: CASSGLAGADTQYF. The DNA for the CDR3 is TGTGCCAGCAGTGGACTAGCGGGCGCAGATACGCAGTATTTT.

This clone has just one count. V and J are TRBV9 and TRBJ2-5; 8 bases fit TRBD1. Germline CDR1 and CDR2: SGDLS and YYNGEE. V was pared by 4 bases and J by 5 bases, with 7 bases of the junction left unmatched. The length of the CDR3 is 14 residues. The CDR3: CASSPQGARETQYF. CDR3 nucleotide sequence: TGTGCCAGCAGCCCCCAGGGGGCCAGGGAGACCCAGTACTTC.

This chain connects TRBV12-5 to TRBJ2-2; tentatively, D is TRBD1 (6 bases). V shed 1 base and J shed 2 bases, with 8 bases lying between them. The germline V gene has CDR1 LGHNT and CDR2 FRNRAP. The length of the CDR3 is 15 residues. In nucleotides, the CDR3 is TGTGCTAGTGGTTTGGGACAGGCAAACACCGGGGAGCTGTTTTTT. It is translated as CASGLGQANTGELFF.

The chain joins TRBV2 to TRBJ2-1; tentative D call: TRBD2 (5 bases). V lost 6 bases and J lost 4, with 22 bases in between. The CDR3 is made up of 17 amino acids. The germline gives CDR1 SNHLY, CDR2 FYNNEI. The CDR3 spells CASRSSETWGLYNEQFF. DNA for the CDR3: TGTGCCAGCAGGAGTAGCGAAACGTGGGGATTATACAATGAGCAGTTCTTC.

V usage is TRBV7-8 and J usage is TRBJ1-5, with D hard to call. The CDR3 totals 14 residues. The V gene's germline CDR1 is SGHVS and CDR2 FQNEAQ. Deletions cut 6 bases from V and 6 bases from J, with 15 bases between. The CDR3 bases are TGTGCCAGCAGTCTAGGCACGGCCCGTCAGCCCCAGCATTTT. This translates into CASSLGTARQPQHF. Full variable domain (outside the CDR3, taken from reference TRBV7-8 and TRBJ1-5): GAGVSQSPRYKVAKRGQDVALRCDPISGHVSLFWYQQALGQGPEFLTYFQNEAQLDKSGLPSDRFFAERPEGSVSTLKIQRTQQEDSAVYLCASSLGTARQPQHFGDGTRLSIL.